Listed below are T cell receptor beta chains from one sample, sequenced in a study of shared clonotypes between healthy human individuals. Sequencing used immunoSEQ multiplex PCR; TCRdb keeps in-frame clones, though not all of them. Of roughly 2.1 million clones listed, 85% to 95% were seen once; the top ten hold over 1.5%. The sequencing sample was made of naive CD8+ T cells from PBMCs. Receptor source: a man aged 18 to 29 in good health. Some clones in this sample may be carry-over from other donors' samples. Each CDR3 is given with its conserved first and last residue. The D gene is left open where the match is weak. Size tells how often a clone was seen (once, few, many) or the class of an expanded clone, and some rows leave it out.

j_call d_call v_call clone_size cdr3_aa cdr3_nt
TRBJ2-7 . TRBV28 few CASSYADSYEQYF TGTGCCAGCAGCTACGCGGACAGCTACGAGCAGTACTTC
TRBJ2-2 . TRBV9 . CASSVGTRRTTNTGELFF TGTGCCAGCAGCGTAGGGACACGCAGAACAACGAACACCGGGGAGCTGTTTTTT
TRBJ1-1 . TRBV6-5 . CASSYSTSGAFFEAFF TGTGCCAGCAGTTACTCGACATCAGGGGCGTTTTTTGAAGCTTTCTTT
TRBJ1-1 . TRBV27 few CASSPAGAAAFF TGTGCCAGCAGTCCAGCGGGGGCGGCGGCTTTCTTT
TRBJ2-7 . TRBV5-1 . CASSWGPGVVNEQYF TGCGCCAGCAGTTGGGGGCCCGGGGTCGTCAACGAGCAGTACTTC
TRBJ1-1 . TRBV27 . CASSPQVGLSSTEAFF TGTGCCAGCAGCCCCCAAGTCGGCCTATCGAGTACTGAAGCTTTCTTT
TRBJ1-5 . TRBV30 . CAWSVLVGGNQPQHF TGTGCCTGGAGTGTACTCGTGGGGGGAAATCAGCCCCAGCATTTT
TRBJ2-7 TRBD1 TRBV6-5 . CASSYDDDRGYEQYF TGTGCCAGCAGTTACGACGACGACAGGGGCTACGAGCAGTACTTC
TRBJ1-4 . TRBV4-3 . CASSQVRLEDEKLFF TGCGCCAGCAGCCAAGTCAGGTTGGAGGATGAAAAACTGTTTTTT
TRBJ2-7 TRBD2 TRBV28 . CASSGRGGVSYEQYF TGTGCCAGCAGTGGGAGGGGCGGGGTTTCCTACGAGCAGTACTTC
TRBJ1-4 . TRBV7-3 . CASSFRGLPNEKLFF TGTGCCAGCAGCTTTAGGGGACTGCCTAATGAAAAACTGTTTTTT
TRBJ2-7 . TRBV30 . CAWRPDYSYEQYF TGTGCCTGGAGGCCCGACTACTCCTACGAGCAGTACTTC
TRBJ1-1 . TRBV7-9 . CASSLAVGSATEAFF TGTGCCAGCAGCTTAGCGGTTGGATCGGCAACTGAAGCTTTCTTT
TRBJ2-1 . TRBV25-1 . CASSEWIGSYNEQFF TGTGCCAGCAGTGAATGGATAGGCTCCTACAATGAGCAGTTCTTC
TRBJ1-2 TRBD1 TRBV5-3 . CARSLTDRGYNYGYTF TGTGCCAGAAGCTTGACGGACAGGGGCTATAACTATGGCTACACCTTC
TRBJ1-1 . TRBV27 . CASGIGAEAFF TGTGCCAGCGGTATAGGGGCTGAAGCTTTCTTT
TRBJ2-2 . TRBV7-9 . CASSLTGTGELFF TGTGCCAGCAGCTTAACTGGGACCGGGGAGCTGTTTTTT
TRBJ2-3 . TRBV7-9 once CASWGYTQYF TGTGCCAGCTGGGGGTATACGCAGTATTTT
TRBJ2-7 . TRBV7-8 . CASSLSIFEQYF TGTGCCAGCAGCTTATCGATCTTCGAGCAGTACTTC
TRBJ2-7 TRBD1 TRBV11-2 . CASSSPGQGDYEQYF TGTGCCAGCAGCTCGCCGGGACAGGGTGATTACGAGCAGTACTTC